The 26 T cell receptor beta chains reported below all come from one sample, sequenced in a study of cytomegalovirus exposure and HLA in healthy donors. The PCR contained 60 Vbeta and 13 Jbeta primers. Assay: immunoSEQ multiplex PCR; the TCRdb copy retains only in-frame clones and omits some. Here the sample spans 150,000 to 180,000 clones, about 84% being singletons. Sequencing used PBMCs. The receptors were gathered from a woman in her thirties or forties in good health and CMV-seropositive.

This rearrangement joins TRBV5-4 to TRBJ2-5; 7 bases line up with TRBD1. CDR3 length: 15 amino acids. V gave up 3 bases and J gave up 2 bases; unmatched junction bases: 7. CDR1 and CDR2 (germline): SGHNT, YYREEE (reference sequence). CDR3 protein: CASSSSGTAQETQYF. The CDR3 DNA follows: TGTGCCAGCAGCTCCTCCGGGACAGCTCAAGAGACCCAGTACTTC.

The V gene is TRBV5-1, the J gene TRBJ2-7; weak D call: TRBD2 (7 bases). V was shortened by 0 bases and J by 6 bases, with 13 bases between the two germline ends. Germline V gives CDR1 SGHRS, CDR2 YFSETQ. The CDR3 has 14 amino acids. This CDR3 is CASSLGGGATEQYF. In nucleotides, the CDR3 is TGCGCCAGCAGCTTGGGGGGGGGCGCGACCGAGCAGTACTTC.

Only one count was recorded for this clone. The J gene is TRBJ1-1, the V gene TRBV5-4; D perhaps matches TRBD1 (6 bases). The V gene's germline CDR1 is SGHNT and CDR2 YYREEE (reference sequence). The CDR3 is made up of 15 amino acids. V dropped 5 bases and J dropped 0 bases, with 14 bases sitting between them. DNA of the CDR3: TGTGCCAGCAGTATGGCCCAGGGGATGAACACTGAAGCTTTCTTT. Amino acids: CASSMAQGMNTEAFF.

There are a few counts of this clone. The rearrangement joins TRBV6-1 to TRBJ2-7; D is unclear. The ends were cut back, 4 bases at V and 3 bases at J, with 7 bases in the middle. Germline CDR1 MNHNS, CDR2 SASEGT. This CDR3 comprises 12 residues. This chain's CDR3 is CASSGQVYEQYF. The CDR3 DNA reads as TGTGCCAGCAGTGGGCAGGTCTACGAGCAGTACTTC.

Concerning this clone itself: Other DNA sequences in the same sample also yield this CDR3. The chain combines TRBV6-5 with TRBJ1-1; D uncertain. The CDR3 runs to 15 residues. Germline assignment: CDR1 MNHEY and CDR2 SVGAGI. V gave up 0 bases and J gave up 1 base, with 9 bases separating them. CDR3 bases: TGTGCCAGCAGTTACTCAAACACGGGGAACACTGAAGCTTTCTTT. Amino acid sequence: CASSYSNTGNTEAFF.

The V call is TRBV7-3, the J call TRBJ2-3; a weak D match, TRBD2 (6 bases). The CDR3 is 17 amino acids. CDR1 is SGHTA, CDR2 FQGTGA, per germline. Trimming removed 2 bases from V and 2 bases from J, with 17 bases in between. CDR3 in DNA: TGTGCCAGCAGCTTATCGCACTCAGGGAGGAACACAGATACGCAGTATTTT. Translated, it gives CASSLSHSGRNTDTQYF. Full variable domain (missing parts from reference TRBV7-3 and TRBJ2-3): GAGVSQTPSNKVTEKGKYVELRCDPISGHTALYWYRQSLGQGPEFLIYFQGTGAADDSGLPNDRFFAVRPEGSVSTLKIQRTERGDSAVYLCASSLSHSGRNTDTQYFGPGTRLTVL.

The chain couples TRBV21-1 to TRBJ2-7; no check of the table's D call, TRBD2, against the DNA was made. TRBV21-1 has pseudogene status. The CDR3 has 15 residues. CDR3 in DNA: TGTGCCAGCAGCAAAGTCCTAGCGGGAGTTAACGAGCAGTACTTC. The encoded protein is CASSKVLAGVNEQYF.

CDR3 loop: CASSRGTFGTDTQYF. In nucleotides, the CDR3 is TGTGCCAGCAGCCGCGGCACCTTCGGCACAGATACGCAGTATTTT. The chain combines TRBV6-6 with TRBJ2-3; D gene uncertain. Looked up from germline, CDR1 is MNHNY and CDR2 is SVGAGI (reference sequence). Trimming removed 6 bases from V and 1 base from J, with 14 bases in between. This CDR3 region has 15 residues.

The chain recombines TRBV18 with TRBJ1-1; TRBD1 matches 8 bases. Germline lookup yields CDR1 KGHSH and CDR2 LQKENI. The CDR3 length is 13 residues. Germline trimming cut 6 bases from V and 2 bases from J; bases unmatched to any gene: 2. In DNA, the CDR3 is TGTGCCAGCTCTCAGGGGGCAAACACTGAAGCTTTCTTT. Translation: CASSQGANTEAFF. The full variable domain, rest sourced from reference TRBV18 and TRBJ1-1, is NAGVMQNPRHLVRRRGQEARLRCSPMKGHSHVYWYRQLPEEGLKFMVYLQKENIIDESGMPKERFSAEFPKEGPSILRIQQVVRGDSAAYFCASSQGANTEAFFGQGTRLTVV.

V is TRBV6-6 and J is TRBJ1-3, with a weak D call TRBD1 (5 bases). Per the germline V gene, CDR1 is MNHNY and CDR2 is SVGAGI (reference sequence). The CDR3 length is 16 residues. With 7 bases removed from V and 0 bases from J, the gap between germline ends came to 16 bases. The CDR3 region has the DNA TGTGCCAGCACCCCCCTTGGGGGACTCTCTGGAAACACCATATATTTT. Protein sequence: CASTPLGGLSGNTIYF.

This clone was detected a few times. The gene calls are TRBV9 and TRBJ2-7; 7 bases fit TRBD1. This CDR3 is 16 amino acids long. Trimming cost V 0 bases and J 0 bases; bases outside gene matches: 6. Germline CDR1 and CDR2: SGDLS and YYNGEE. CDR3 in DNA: TGTGCCAGCAGCGTAGGGGACAGCCCGAGCTCCTACGAGCAGTACTTC. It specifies CASSVGDSPSSYEQYF.

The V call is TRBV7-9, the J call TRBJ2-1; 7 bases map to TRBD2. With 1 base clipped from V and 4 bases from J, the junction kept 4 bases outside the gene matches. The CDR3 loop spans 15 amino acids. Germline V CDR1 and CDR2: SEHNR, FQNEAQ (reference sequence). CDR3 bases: TGTGCCAGCAGCTTAGGTAGCGGGCGGTACAATGAGCAGTTCTTC. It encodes CASSLGSGRYNEQFF.

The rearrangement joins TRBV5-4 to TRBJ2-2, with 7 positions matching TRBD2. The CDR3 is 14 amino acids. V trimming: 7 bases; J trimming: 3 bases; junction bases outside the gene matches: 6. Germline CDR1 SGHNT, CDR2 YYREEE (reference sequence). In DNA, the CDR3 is TGTGCCAGCCGGCTGGGGGGGGACACCGGGGAGCTGTTTTTT. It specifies CASRLGGDTGELFF.

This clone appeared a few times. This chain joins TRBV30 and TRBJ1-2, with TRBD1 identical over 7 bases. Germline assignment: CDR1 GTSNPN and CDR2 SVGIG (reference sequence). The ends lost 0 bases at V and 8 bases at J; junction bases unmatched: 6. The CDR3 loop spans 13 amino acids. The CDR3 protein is CAWSVLQGYGYTF. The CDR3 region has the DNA TGTGCCTGGAGTGTACTACAGGGGTACGGCTACACCTTC.

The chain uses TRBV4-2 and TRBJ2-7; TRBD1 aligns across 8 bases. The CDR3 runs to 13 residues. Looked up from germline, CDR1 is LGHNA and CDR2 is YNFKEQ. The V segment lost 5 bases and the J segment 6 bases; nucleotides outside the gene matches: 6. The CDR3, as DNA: TGTGCCAGCAGCGAATTAACAGGGGGCGAGCAGTACTTC. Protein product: CASSELTGGEQYF.

CDR3: CASSIPGRTGETQYF. CDR3 nucleotides: TGTGCCAGTAGTATACCCGGACGAACAGGAGAGACCCAGTACTTC. J is TRBJ2-5 and V is TRBV19; D might be TRBD1 (5 bases). Trimming shortened V by 2 bases and J by 4 bases, and 14 bases separated the two germline ends. The germline V gene has CDR1 LNHDA and CDR2 SQIVND (reference sequence). The CDR3 length is 15 residues.

The CDR3 DNA follows: TGTGCCAGCACAGGGGCTAGCGGTCCGTTCTTC. Amino acid sequence: CASTGASGPFF. This chain connects TRBV6-4 to TRBJ2-1, with D tentatively TRBD2 (7 bases). This CDR3 is 11 amino acids long. V lost 7 bases and J lost 15, with 16 bases in between. In germline, CDR1 is MRHNA, CDR2 SNTAGT.

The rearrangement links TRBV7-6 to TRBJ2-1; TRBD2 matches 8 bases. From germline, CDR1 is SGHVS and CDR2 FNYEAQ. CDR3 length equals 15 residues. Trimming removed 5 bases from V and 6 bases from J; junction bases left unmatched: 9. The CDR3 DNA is TGTGCCAGCAGCCAGCAGACTAGCGTCCTCAATGAGCAGTTCTTC. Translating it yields CASSQQTSVLNEQFF.

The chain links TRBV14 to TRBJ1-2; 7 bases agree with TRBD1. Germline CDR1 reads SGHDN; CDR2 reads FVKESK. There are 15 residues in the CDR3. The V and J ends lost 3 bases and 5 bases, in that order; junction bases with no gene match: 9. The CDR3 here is CASSQLQGKRYGYTF. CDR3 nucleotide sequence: TGTGCCAGCAGCCAGCTACAGGGGAAACGGTATGGCTACACCTTC.

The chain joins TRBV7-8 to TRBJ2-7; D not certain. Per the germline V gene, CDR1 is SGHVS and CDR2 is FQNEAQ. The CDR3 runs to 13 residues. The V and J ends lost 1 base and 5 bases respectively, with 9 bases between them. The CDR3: CASSLDGLDEQYF. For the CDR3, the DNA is TGTGCCAGCAGCTTAGACGGTCTCGACGAGCAGTACTTC.

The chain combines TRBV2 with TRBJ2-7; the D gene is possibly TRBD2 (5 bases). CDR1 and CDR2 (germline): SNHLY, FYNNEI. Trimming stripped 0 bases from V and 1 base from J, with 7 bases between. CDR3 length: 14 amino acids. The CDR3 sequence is CASSEAPGSYEQYF. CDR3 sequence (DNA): TGTGCCAGCAGTGAAGCGCCGGGGTCCTACGAGCAGTACTTC. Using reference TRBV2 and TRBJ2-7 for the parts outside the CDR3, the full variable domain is EPEVTQTPSHQVTQMGQEVILRCVPISNHLYFYWYRQILGQKVEFLVSFYNNEISEKSEIFDDQFSVERPDGSNFTLKIRSTKLEDSAMYFCASSEAPGSYEQYFGPGTRLTVT.

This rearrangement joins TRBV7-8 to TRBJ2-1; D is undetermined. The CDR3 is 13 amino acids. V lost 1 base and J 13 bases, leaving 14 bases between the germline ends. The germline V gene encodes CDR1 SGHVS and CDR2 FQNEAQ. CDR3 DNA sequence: TGTGCCAGCAGCTTAGGCCCTACCCAGGATCAGTTCTTC. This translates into CASSLGPTQDQFF.

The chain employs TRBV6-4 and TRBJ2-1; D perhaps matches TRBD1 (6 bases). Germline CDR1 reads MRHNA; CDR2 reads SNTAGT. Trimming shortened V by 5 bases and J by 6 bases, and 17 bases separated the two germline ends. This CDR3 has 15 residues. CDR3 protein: CASSRVTGGGNEQFF. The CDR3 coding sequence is TGTGCCAGCAGTCGCGTTACTGGGGGCGGCAATGAGCAGTTCTTC.

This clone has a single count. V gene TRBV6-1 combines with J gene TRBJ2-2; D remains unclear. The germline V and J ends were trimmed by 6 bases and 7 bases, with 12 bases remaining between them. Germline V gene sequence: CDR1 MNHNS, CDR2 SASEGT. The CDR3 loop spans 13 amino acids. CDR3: CASSHLFGGELFF. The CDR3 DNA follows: TGTGCCAGCAGCCACCTATTTGGCGGGGAGCTGTTTTTT.

DNA of the CDR3: TGTGCCAGTAGTATCAGAGGGAACACTGAAGCTTTCTTT. Translation: CASSIRGNTEAFF. V usage is TRBV19 and J usage is TRBJ1-1; D not resolved. In germline, CDR1 is LNHDA, CDR2 SQIVND (reference sequence). The CDR3 sequence is 13 residues long. V was clipped by 3 bases and J by 1 base, with 6 bases between them.

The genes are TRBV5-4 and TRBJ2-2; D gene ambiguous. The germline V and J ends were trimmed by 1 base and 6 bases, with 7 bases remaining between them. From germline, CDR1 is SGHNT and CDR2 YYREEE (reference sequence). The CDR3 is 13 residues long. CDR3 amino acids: CASSLTGSGELFF. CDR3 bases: TGTGCCAGCAGCTTGACGGGTTCCGGGGAGCTGTTTTTT.